Below, 22 T cell receptor beta chains from the same sample are listed, as sequenced in a study of CD8+ T cells in alopecia areata. Treatment defined: oral pan-JAK inhibitor, 5-10 mg twice daily. Following extraction, RNA underwent reverse transcription to cDNA, which served as the sequencing template. Produced via immunoSEQ multiplex PCR; TCRdb's table is partial and in-frame only. The sample holds approximately 210,000 clones; roughly 60% are singletons and the top ten take around 0.92%. The source material was CD4+ T cells sorted from blood, sampled at week 24, from a patient treated with tofacitinib. The receptors were sampled from a human donor with alopecia areata.

The genes are TRBV29-1 and TRBJ2-6; D is unresolved. Germline V gives CDR1 SQVTM, CDR2 ANQGSEA. CDR3 length equals 13 residues. Trimming cost V 6 bases and J 2 bases, with 8 bases left between them. Here the CDR3 DNA reads TGCAGCGTCCGTGGCGCTGGGGCCAACGTCCTGACTTTC. It is translated as CSVRGAGANVLTF.

This clone occurred a few times. The chain carries TRBV29-1 and TRBJ2-7; D remains ambiguous. This CDR3 region has 12 residues. Looked up from germline, CDR1 is SQVTM and CDR2 is ANQGSEA. V was trimmed by 4 bases and J by 7 bases, leaving 14 bases between them. This chain's CDR3 is CSVGRPSGEQYF. The CDR3 DNA sequence: TGCAGCGTTGGCAGGCCCTCGGGTGAGCAGTACTTC.

V is TRBV27 and J is TRBJ2-7; unclear D gene. This CDR3 is built from 13 residues. V dropped 5 bases and J dropped 2 bases, with 10 bases sitting between them. Germline V gene sequence: CDR1 MNHEY, CDR2 SMNVEV (reference sequence). The CDR3 DNA reads as TGTGCCAGCAGTCTCACACCCACCTACGAGCAGTACTTC. Protein product: CASSLTPTYEQYF.

For the CDR3, the DNA is TGTGCCAGCAGTTCGACAGGGACGGGGTCCTACGAGCAGTACTTC. Its protein product is CASSSTGTGSYEQYF. V gene TRBV27 combines with J gene TRBJ2-7, with TRBD1 matching 7 bases. The V and J ends lost 4 bases and 1 base, in that order; junction bases with no gene match: 7. The CDR3 sequence is 15 residues long. CDR1 and CDR2 (germline): MNHEY, SMNVEV (reference sequence).

The chain combines TRBV30 with TRBJ1-1; no clear D. The CDR3 sequence is 12 residues long. Germline V CDR1 and CDR2: GTSNPN, SVGIG (reference sequence). The V and J ends lost 3 bases and 6 bases respectively, with 11 bases between them. Here the CDR3 DNA reads TGTGCCTGGAGCGATCCGGGCTCTGAAGCTTTCTTT. It is translated as CAWSDPGSEAFF.

The chain recombines TRBV29-1 with TRBJ2-1, with a possible D match to TRBD1 (5 bases). Germline V gives CDR1 SQVTM, CDR2 ANQGSEA. The CDR3 runs 12 residues. V lost 7 bases and J 4 bases, leaving 11 bases between the germline ends. The CDR3 reads CSALGRYNEQFF. CDR3 coding DNA: TGCAGCGCCCTGGGGCGGTACAATGAGCAGTTCTTC.

This clone was seen just once. The V and J genes are TRBV30 and TRBJ2-2, with a possible D match to TRBD2 (5 bases). This CDR3 region has 11 residues. Germline lookup yields CDR1 GTSNPN and CDR2 SVGIG (reference sequence). V dropped 2 bases and J dropped 8 bases, with 6 bases sitting between them. The CDR3 loop is CAWSREGELFF. CDR3 sequence (DNA): TGTGCCTGGAGTAGGGAGGGGGAGCTGTTTTTT.

CDR3 DNA: TGCAGCGTTGGTCGAAAGCAGAACACTGAAGCTTTCTTT. Protein sequence: CSVGRKQNTEAFF. The chain carries TRBV29-1 and TRBJ1-1; the D is unclear. The CDR3 is 13 residues long. The V gene's germline CDR1 is SQVTM and CDR2 ANQGSEA. V lost 4 bases, J lost 1 base, and 10 bases lay in between.

The genes are TRBV30 and TRBJ2-7; no firm D call. The CDR3 has 12 amino acids. The germline V gene encodes CDR1 GTSNPN and CDR2 SVGIG (reference sequence). The germline V and J ends were trimmed by 1 base and 6 bases, with 10 bases remaining between them. CDR3 amino acids: CAWSAGFREQYF. In DNA form, the CDR3 reads TGTGCCTGGAGTGCTGGATTCCGCGAGCAGTACTTC.

The table lists this clone with a few counts. The rearrangement links TRBV6-6 to TRBJ2-1; 8 nucleotides align to TRBD1. In germline, CDR1 is MNHNY, CDR2 SVGAGI (reference sequence). V lost 7 bases to trimming and J lost 2 bases; unmatched junction nucleotides: 4. The CDR3 consists of 14 residues. The CDR3 is CASNQGAAYNEQFF. The CDR3 region has the DNA TGTGCCAGCAACCAGGGGGCGGCCTACAATGAGCAGTTCTTC.

In this sample, this clone turned up a few times. The chain couples TRBV6-4 to TRBJ2-1, with TRBD2 matching 10 bases. The CDR3 is 15 amino acids. V dropped 4 bases and J dropped 8; count of bases not matched to a gene: 8. Germline assignment: CDR1 MRHNA and CDR2 SNTAGT. CDR3 nucleotides: TGTGCCAGCAGTGTCAGCGGGGGGGCCATCGATGAGCAGTTCTTC. This gives the protein CASSVSGGAIDEQFF.

V gene TRBV9 combines with J gene TRBJ1-2; D is ambiguous. The CDR3 spans 13 residues. Germline V gene lookup returns CDR1 SGDLS and CDR2 YYNGEE. Between the trimmed V and J ends, which lost 0 bases and 2 bases, there was a span of 5 bases. CDR3: CASSVEPNYGYTF. Written as DNA, the CDR3 is TGTGCCAGCAGCGTAGAACCAAACTATGGCTACACCTTC.

The rearrangement links TRBV4-2 to TRBJ1-2; 7 nucleotides align to TRBD1. J gave up 5 bases and V 0 bases, and 9 bases lay outside the gene matches. The length of the CDR3 is 16 residues. Germline V lookup: CDR1 LGHNA, CDR2 YNFKEQ. The DNA of the CDR3 is TGTGCCAGCAGCCAAGATAGGGGACAGAGTGGGTATGGCTACACCTTC. This translates into CASSQDRGQSGYGYTF.

The chain has TRBV27 and TRBJ2-3; TRBD2 matches 11 bases. With 1 base clipped from V and 1 base from J, the junction kept 10 bases outside the gene matches. Germline CDR1 and CDR2: MNHEY and SMNVEV (reference sequence). This CDR3 comprises 19 residues. CDR3 bases: TGTGCCAGCAGTTTATTTCTAGCGGGGGGACCTTCTGGCACAGATACGCAGTATTTT. This gives the protein CASSLFLAGGPSGTDTQYF.

This clone was seen a few times. This sequence joins TRBV11-2 and TRBJ1-1; tentatively, D is TRBD1 (5 bases). This CDR3 is built from 14 residues. The V gene lost 4 bases and the J gene lost 5 bases, with 14 bases spanning the gap. CDR1 and CDR2 from the germline V gene are SGHAT and FQNNGV. The CDR3 DNA reads TGTGCCAGCAGCTCCCAGGTGGGGGGGACTGAAGCTTTCTTT. It encodes CASSSQVGGTEAFF. The full variable domain, completed using reference TRBV11-2 and TRBJ1-1, is EAGVAQSPRYKIIEKRQSVAFWCNPISGHATLYWYQQILGQGPKLLIQFQNNGVVDDSQLPKDRFSAERLKGVDSTLKIQPAKLEDSAVYLCASSSQVGGTEAFFGQGTRLTVV.

The DNA of the CDR3 is TGCGCCAGCAGCAGAGCTACTGGTGGTTCGAACACCGGGGAGCTGTTTTTT. Translation gives CASSRATGGSNTGELFF. The chain is built from TRBV4-3 and TRBJ2-2, with D unresolved. The CDR3 contains 17 residues. Germline V gene data show CDR1 as LGHNA and CDR2 as YSLEER. Trimming removed 5 bases from V and 0 bases from J, with 16 bases in between.

CDR3 coding DNA: TGTGCCTGGAGTTTACAACAGAGGGGGAATACGCAGTATTTT. Its protein product is CAWSLQQRGNTQYF. The V and J genes are TRBV30 and TRBJ2-3; tentatively, D is TRBD1 (6 bases). This CDR3 region has 14 residues. Germline V lookup: CDR1 GTSNPN, CDR2 SVGIG (reference sequence). The germline V and J ends were trimmed by 2 bases and 7 bases, with 16 bases remaining between them. Using reference TRBV30 and TRBJ2-3 for the parts outside the CDR3, the full variable domain is SQTIHQWPATLVQPVGSPLSLECTVEGTSNPNLYWYRQAAGRGLQLLFYSVGIGQISSEVPQNLSASRPQDRQFILSSKKLLLSDSGFYLCAWSLQQRGNTQYFGPGTRLTVL.

This clone was observed a single time. The chain recombines TRBV5-4 with TRBJ1-6; TRBD1 might be the D (5 bases). CDR1 is SGHNT and CDR2 is YYREEE in the germline V gene (reference sequence). The CDR3 totals 15 residues. Trimming took 3 bases from V and 7 from J, leaving 14 bases between them. Written as DNA, the CDR3 is TGTGCCAGCAGCTCTCCGGGACGGGGGAATTCACCCCTCCACTTT. Its protein is CASSSPGRGNSPLHF.

The chain links TRBV30 to TRBJ1-1, with D perhaps matching TRBD1 (5 bases). The CDR3 loop spans 14 amino acids. CDR1 is GTSNPN and CDR2 is SVGIG in the germline V gene (reference sequence). V gave up 8 bases and J gave up 1 base, with 17 bases separating them. The CDR3 DNA reads TGTGCCCGCCTAGAAGGGACCGCGAACACTGAAGCTTTCTTT. Translating it yields CARLEGTANTEAFF.

In its sample, this clone was seen a few times. The chain recombines TRBV7-8 with TRBJ1-2; D not resolved. The CDR3 runs 13 residues. V was clipped by 5 bases and J by 1 base, with 8 bases between them. The germline gives CDR1 SGHVS, CDR2 FQNEAQ. CDR3 protein: CASSPERNYGYTF. DNA for the CDR3: TGTGCCAGCAGCCCCGAGCGTAACTATGGCTACACCTTC.

CDR3: CASSFVGQGENIQYF. The CDR3 nucleotides are TGTGCCAGCAGCTTCGTTGGTCAGGGGGAAAACATTCAGTACTTC. V is TRBV11-2 and J is TRBJ2-4, with 7 positions matching TRBD1. Losses at the gene ends were 3 bases for V and 5 bases for J; bases not matched to a gene: 7. The CDR3 has 15 residues. CDR1 is SGHAT, CDR2 FQNNGV, per germline.

V is TRBV27 and J is TRBJ1-5; no reliable D call. Germline V lookup: CDR1 MNHEY, CDR2 SMNVEV (reference sequence). The CDR3 extends over 17 amino acids. With 5 bases removed from V and 2 bases from J, the gap between germline ends came to 19 bases. CDR3 DNA sequence: TGTGCCAGCAGTGCAAGGGCTGGGGTGTATGGCAATCAGCCCCAGCATTTT. It yields the protein CASSARAGVYGNQPQHF.